These T cell receptor beta chains were read from a single sample in a study of cytomegalovirus exposure and HLA in healthy donors. Data came from immunoSEQ multiplex PCR; TCRdb stores just in-frame clones and leaves some out. This sample's clone table lists roughly 220,000 clones. The sequencing sample was made of PBMCs. The receptors derive from a girl aged 2 to 9 in good health and CMV-seropositive. CDR3s include the opening cysteine and the closing phenylalanine or tryptophan. The D gene is left open where the match is weak.

CDR3 protein	CDR3 DNA	J gene	D gene	V gene
CASSLLAGGPYEQYF	TGTGCCAGCAGCTTATTAGCGGGAGGGCCCTACGAGCAGTACTTC	TRBJ2-7	TRBD2	TRBV7-2
CASSSNRGRMETQYF	TGTGCCAGCAGCTCTAACAGGGGGCGGATGGAGACCCAGTACTTC	TRBJ2-5	TRBD1	TRBV13
CASSFGGWTDTQYF	TGTGCCAGCAGCTTTGGGGGCTGGACAGATACGCAGTATTTT	TRBJ2-3	NA	TRBV7-8
CASSKAGLAGSEQYF	TGTGCCAGCAGCAAAGCGGGACTAGCGGGAAGCGAGCAGTACTTC	TRBJ2-7	NA	TRBV21-1
CASSVAGPLNTEAFF	TGCGCCAGCAGCGTCGCGGGACCGCTGAACACTGAAGCTTTCTTT	TRBJ1-1	NA	TRBV5-1
CASTPGLAYNEQFF	TGTGCCAGCACCCCCGGACTAGCCTACAATGAGCAGTTCTTC	TRBJ2-1	TRBD2	TRBV27
CASSQERQGANSPLHF	TGCGCCAGCAGCCAAGAGAGACAGGGGGCGAATTCACCCCTCCACTTT	TRBJ1-6	TRBD1	TRBV4-1
CASSRTSPAKQFF	TGTGCCAGCAGCAGGACTAGCCCCGCCAAGCAGTTCTTC	TRBJ2-1	TRBD2	TRBV9
CASSLGGQDPYGYTF	TGTGCCAGCAGCTTAGGGGGACAGGACCCCTATGGCTACACCTTC	TRBJ1-2	TRBD1	TRBV7-2
CASSFTSGGGETQYF	TGTGCCAGCAGCTTCACTAGCGGAGGGGGGGAGACCCAGTACTTC	TRBJ2-5	TRBD2	TRBV7-2
CASSFFRDPTDTQYF	TGTGCCAGCAGTTTTTTCAGGGATCCCACAGATACGCAGTATTTT	TRBJ2-3	NA	TRBV28
CASSPPGTPAGYTF	TGTGCCAGCAGCCCACCCGGGACACCCGCCGGCTACACCTTC	TRBJ1-2	NA	TRBV28
CASSEALQGELLYEQYF	TGTGCCAGCAGTGAGGCCTTACAGGGTGAACTGCTCTACGAGCAGTACTTC	TRBJ2-7	NA	TRBV2
CATSRVDRAYGYTF	TGTGCCACCAGCAGAGTTGACAGGGCCTATGGCTACACCTTC	TRBJ1-2	TRBD1	TRBV15
CAISLAGEFF	TGTGCCATCAGTCTAGCGGGAGAGTTCTTC	TRBJ2-1	TRBD2	TRBV10-3
CASSLSIGSDEQYF	TGTGCCAGCAGTTTATCGATCGGTTCCGACGAGCAGTACTTC	TRBJ2-7	NA	TRBV27
CASSPFGGIQETQYF	TGTGCCAGCTCACCGTTTGGTGGCATCCAAGAGACCCAGTACTTC	TRBJ2-5	NA	TRBV18
CASSSIETGAYGYTF	TGTGCCAGCAGCTCTATAGAAACAGGGGCCTATGGCTACACCTTC	TRBJ1-2	TRBD1	TRBV28
CASSKTSGSTDTQYF	TGTGCCAGTAGTAAGACTAGCGGTAGCACAGATACGCAGTATTTT	TRBJ2-3	TRBD2	TRBV19
CASSPTGLAGGYEQYF	TGTGCCAGCAGCCCCACGGGACTAGCGGGAGGCTACGAGCAGTACTTC	TRBJ2-7	TRBD2	TRBV7-3
CASSSTSGRAGYYNEQFF	TGTGCCAGCAGCTCGACTAGCGGGAGGGCCGGGTATTACAATGAGCAGTTCTTC	TRBJ2-1	TRBD2	TRBV7-6
CASSFWGGEPQHF	TGTGCCAGCAGCTTTTGGGGGGGTGAGCCCCAGCATTTT	TRBJ1-5	NA	TRBV5-6
CASSVAVLAGSTDTQYF	TGTGCCAGCAGCGTCGCCGTTCTAGCGGGAAGCACAGATACGCAGTATTTT	TRBJ2-3	TRBD2	TRBV9
CASSLTENQPQHF	TGTGCCAGCAGTTTAACAGAGAATCAGCCCCAGCATTTT	TRBJ1-5	NA	TRBV27
CASSRGSGTFQETQYF	TGTGCCAGTAGCAGGGGGTCAGGGACCTTTCAAGAGACCCAGTACTTC	TRBJ2-5	TRBD1	TRBV19
CASSSGVSVNPEQYF	TGTGCCAGCAGCTCGGGGGTATCGGTAAATCCCGAGCAGTACTTC	TRBJ2-7	NA	TRBV28
CASSQCKKDRIVGSSYEQYF	TGCGCCAGCAGTCAATGTAAGAAGGACAGGATTGTTGGAAGCTCCTACGAGCAGTACTTC	TRBJ2-7	TRBD1	TRBV23-1
CASSMSWGTSGRGITDTQYF	TGTGCCAGTAGTATGTCGTGGGGGACTAGCGGGAGGGGAATCACAGATACGCAGTATTTT	TRBJ2-3	TRBD2	TRBV19
CASSLGALGVNEKLFF	TGTGCCAGCAGCTTGGGCGCCCTAGGGGTTAATGAAAAACTGTTTTTT	TRBJ1-4	NA	TRBV5-6
CASLETGARDTEAFF	TGTGCCAGTTTGGAGACAGGGGCAAGGGACACTGAAGCTTTCTTT	TRBJ1-1	TRBD1	TRBV5-8
CASSSRAGKAFF	TGTGCCAGCAGCTCAAGGGCCGGGAAAGCTTTCTTT	TRBJ1-1	NA	TRBV5-5
CASSLNRGSGANVLTF	TGTGCCAGCAGCTTAAATCGGGGCTCTGGGGCCAACGTCCTGACTTTC	TRBJ2-6	NA	TRBV7-3
CASSLQGAEAFF	TGTGCCAGCAGCCTGCAGGGTGCTGAAGCTTTCTTT	TRBJ1-1	NA	TRBV7-9
CSVVSTVDRGRPDTQYF	TGCAGCGTCGTGTCTACCGTTGACAGGGGGCGCCCAGATACGCAGTATTTT	TRBJ2-3	TRBD1	TRBV29-1
CASSVVGGGGYTF	TGTGCCAGCAGCGTGGTGGGGGGAGGAGGCTACACCTTC	TRBJ1-2	NA	TRBV7-2
CASSLRGELGYSRRKPQHF	TGTGCCAGCAGTTTACGGGGAGAATTAGGGTATAGTCGTCGGAAGCCCCAGCATTTT	TRBJ1-5	NA	TRBV28
CASSLGSSSVSYEQYF	TGCGCCAGCAGCTTGGGGTCCTCTAGCGTCTCCTACGAGCAGTACTTC	TRBJ2-7	NA	TRBV5-1
CASSYRLAGVHEQYF	TGTGCCAGCAGTTATAGGCTAGCGGGAGTCCACGAGCAGTACTTC	TRBJ2-7	TRBD2	TRBV6-5
CASSFPSYPTGAENYGYTF	TGTGCCAGCAGTTTCCCAAGCTATCCGACAGGGGCCGAGAACTATGGCTACACCTTC	TRBJ1-2	TRBD1	TRBV28
CASSGTSGMGATDTQYF	TGTGCCAGCAGCGGGACTAGCGGGATGGGGGCCACAGATACGCAGTATTTT	TRBJ2-3	TRBD2	TRBV9
CASVGGTSEQYF	TGTGCCAGCGTTGGCGGGACCTCCGAGCAGTACTTC	TRBJ2-7	NA	TRBV7-3
CASSVGRLTYGNEQFF	TGTGCCAGCAGCGTAGGACGGCTGACTTATGGGAATGAGCAGTTCTTC	TRBJ2-1	NA	TRBV9
CASSPTTAGPYEQYF	TGTGCCAGTAGTCCGACTACCGCGGGGCCCTACGAGCAGTACTTC	TRBJ2-7	NA	TRBV19
CASSKTGVPYNEQFF	TGTGCCAGCAGTAAAACAGGGGTACCCTACAATGAGCAGTTCTTC	TRBJ2-1	TRBD1	TRBV28
CASSPPGQGGNEQFF	TGTGCCAGCTCGCCCCCGGGACAGGGAGGAAATGAGCAGTTCTTC	TRBJ2-1	TRBD1	TRBV18
CSVVGGLHGYTF	TGCAGCGTCGTTGGAGGGCTCCATGGCTACACCTTC	TRBJ1-2	NA	TRBV29-1
CASSSRGEPWGLESYEQYF	TGTGCCAGCAGTTCCAGAGGGGAACCTTGGGGACTAGAGAGCTACGAGCAGTACTTC	TRBJ2-7	TRBD2	TRBV28
CASSFGRGGTYEQYF	TGCGCCAGCAGCTTCGGTAGGGGCGGGACCTACGAGCAGTACTTC	TRBJ2-7	NA	TRBV5-1
CSVGGGGTRYEKLFF	TGCAGCGTTGGAGGGGGGGGGACACGATATGAAAAACTGTTTTTT	TRBJ1-4	NA	TRBV29-1
CASSYPDSEADTQYF	TGTGCCAGCAGTTACCCGGACTCTGAGGCAGATACGCAGTATTTT	TRBJ2-3	NA	TRBV6-6
CASSLAGGGLNQETQYF	TGTGCCAGCAGCTTAGCGGGGGGAGGACTCAACCAAGAGACCCAGTACTTC	TRBJ2-5	NA	TRBV7-2
CASSELVYEQYF	TGTGCCAGCAGTGAATTAGTGTACGAGCAGTACTTC	TRBJ2-7	NA	TRBV2
CASSQDRQGGNEKLFF	TGTGCCAGCAGCCAAGACCGACAGGGGGGGAATGAAAAACTGTTTTTT	TRBJ1-4	TRBD1	TRBV7-9
CASSIGTSGSTDTQYF	TGTGCCAGTAGTATTGGGACTAGCGGGAGCACAGATACGCAGTATTTT	TRBJ2-3	TRBD2	TRBV19